This T cell receptor beta chain was obtained from a study of shared clonotypes between healthy human individuals. Study details: Participating donors consisted of a couple of women and a few men aged 18 to 49.

To note about this clone: The antigen is undetermined.

Profiling relied on immunoSEQ multiplex PCR, and the TCRdb table lists in-frame clones only, not all of them. The sample holds 2 million to 3 million clones, roughly 93% seen once. Donors had no recently reported acute infections or vaccinations and were HIV-negative. CDR1 and CDR2 from the germline V gene are MNHEY and SMNVEV (reference sequence). The CDR3 consists of 17 residues. Trimming shortened V by 6 bases and J by 1 base, and 16 bases separated the two germline ends. General study findings and limits: Limitation of the genetic and exposure-history diversity represented came from the few donors. When naive CD4 clonotypes were compared across several donors, about 4.9% were shared.

The chain joins TRBV27 to TRBJ2-6, with D tentatively TRBD1 or TRBD2 (5 bases each). This receptor was obtained from a man aged 18 to 35 in good health. Some clones in this sample may be carry-over from other donors' samples. Source material: naive CD4+ T cells from PBMCs. Subset of the sample: CD45RA+ positively selected. The CDR3 DNA sequence: TGTGCCAGCAGAATGGAGAGGGGAAGATCTGGGGCCAACGTCCTGACTTTC. This encodes CASRMERGRSGANVLTF.